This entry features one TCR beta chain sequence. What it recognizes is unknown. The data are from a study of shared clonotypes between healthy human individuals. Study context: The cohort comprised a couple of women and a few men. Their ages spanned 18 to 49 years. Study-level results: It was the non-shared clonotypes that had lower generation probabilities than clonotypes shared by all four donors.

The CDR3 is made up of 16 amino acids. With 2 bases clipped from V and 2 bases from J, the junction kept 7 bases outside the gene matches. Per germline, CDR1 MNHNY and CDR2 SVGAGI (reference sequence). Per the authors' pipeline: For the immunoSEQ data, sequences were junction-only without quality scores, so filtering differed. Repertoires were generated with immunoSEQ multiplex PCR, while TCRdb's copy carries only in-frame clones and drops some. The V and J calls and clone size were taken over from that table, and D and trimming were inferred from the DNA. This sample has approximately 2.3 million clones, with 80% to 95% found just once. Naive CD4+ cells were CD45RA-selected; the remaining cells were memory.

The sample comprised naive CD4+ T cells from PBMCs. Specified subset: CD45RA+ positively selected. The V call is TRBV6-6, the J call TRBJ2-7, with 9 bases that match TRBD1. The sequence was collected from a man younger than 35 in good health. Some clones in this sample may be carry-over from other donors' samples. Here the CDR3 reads CASSYPTGTGTYEQYF. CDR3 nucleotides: TGTGCCAGCAGTTACCCAACCGGGACAGGGACCTACGAGCAGTACTTC.